This T cell receptor (beta chain) was obtained from a study of blood T cell repertoires in COVID-19. V dropped 0 bases and J dropped 10 bases, with 13 bases sitting between them. The CDR3 sequence is 14 residues long. Germline loops: CDR1 SGDLS, CDR2 YYNGEE. In the source study's methods: Amplification of reference gene primers provided the estimated nucleated cell counts. The repertoire was sequenced with immunoSEQ multiplex PCR; TCRdb's copy has only in-frame clones and lacks some. Clone size and the V and J calls come from that table; the DNA yielded D and trimming. Found here are around 120,000 clones, roughly 90% of them singletons; the top ten hold 4.6%.

Sequencing was performed on peripheral blood. The V gene is TRBV9, the J gene TRBJ1-4; perhaps TRBD1 as D (5 bases). This receptor was obtained from a man aged 60 to 69 with COVID-19, enrolled during active disease. The CDR3, as DNA: TGTGCCAGCAGCGTAGCAGGGACCGGGGGAAAACTGTTTTTT. Translation gives CASSVAGTGGKLFF. The full variable domain, with the rest looked up from reference TRBV9 and TRBJ1-4, is DSGVTQTPKHLITATGQRVTLRCSPRSGDLSVYWYQQSLDQGLQFLIQYYNGEERAKGNILERFSAQQFPDLHSELNLSSLELGDSALYFCASSVAGTGGKLFFGSGTQLSVL.